This T cell receptor (beta chain) was identified during a study of shared clonotypes between healthy human individuals. The overall study: The donors, a couple of women and three men, were aged 18 to 49. Three CD4 naive, three CD4 memory, two CD8 naive and one CD8 memory plate were used per donor.

Study-level findings and limits: What naive subsets generally showed was a larger estimated richness than memory subsets showed.

To note about this clone: Its antigen is unidentified.

Positive CCR7 selection of CD45RO-negative cells yielded the naive CD8 cells, and terminally differentiated effector memory CD45RA+ cells were excluded. Healthy adults negative for HIV, lacking recent acute infections or vaccinations, served as donors. Germline loops: CDR1 SGHRS, CDR2 YFSETQ. Trimming took off 5 bases at V and 10 bases at J, with 12 bases between the two ends. The CDR3 is 11 amino acids. TCRdb's table, derived via immunoSEQ multiplex PCR, lists solely in-frame clones and lacks some. The sample yields millions of clones, 85% to 95% seen once. The sequenced sample was naive CD8+ T cells from PBMCs. The V gene is TRBV5-1, the J gene TRBJ2-5; no firm D call. The receptor was derived from a young man in good health. Some clones in this sample may be carry-over from other donors' samples. CDR3 bases: TGCGCCAGCAGGGCCAGCGATGACCAGTACTTC. Translation gives CASRASDDQYF.